This T cell receptor (beta chain) was observed in a study of identifying expanded T cells in peripheral blood. V lost 6 bases to trimming and J lost 3 bases; unmatched junction nucleotides: 7. Per the germline V gene, CDR1 is KGHSH and CDR2 is LQKENI. There are 15 residues in the CDR3. The repertoire was sequenced with immunoSEQ multiplex PCR; TCRdb's copy has only in-frame clones and lacks some. The data contain approximately 100,000 clones, roughly 87% of them singletons. The chain carries TRBV18 and TRBJ2-2, with 7 bases identical to TRBD1. This receptor was obtained from a person aged 18-70 years in good health. Sequencing was done on a sample of blood. The CDR3 coding sequence is TGTGCCAGCTCCCTACTCCAGGGGGACACCGGGGAGCTGTTTTTT. Its protein is CASSLLQGDTGELFF.